This T cell receptor beta chain was observed in a study of beta chain features in type 1 diabetes. Sequenced material consisted of expressed TCRB transcripts (all of the isolated RNA was reverse transcribed). Assay used: immunoSEQ multiplex PCR; TCRdb lists only in-frame clones, some missing. The top ten hold less than 0.04% of the sample, which has roughly 400,000 clones, approximately 15% seen once. The sequenced sample was naive CD4+ T cells from blood. This clonotype was sampled from a man younger than 45 in good health.

For the CDR3, the DNA is TGCGCCAGCAGCCAAGAGTATGGGCATCCCTTCTATGGCTACACCTTC. Protein: CASSQEYGHPFYGYTF. This sequence joins TRBV4-3 and TRBJ1-2; D uncertain. The CDR3 loop spans 16 amino acids. The germline V gene encodes CDR1 LGHNA and CDR2 YSLEER. V lost 0 bases, J lost 4 bases, and 15 bases lay in between.